Here is one T cell receptor beta chain with its context. The data are from a study of technical replicates of blood from a few donors. Measured with immunoSEQ multiplex PCR; TCRdb has only the in-frame clones, and not every one. The repertoire includes under 85,000 clones, under 98% of them detected once, and roughly 0.25% sits in the top ten. The receptor's source is a human donor in good health. Sequenced: T cells isolated from PBMCs.

The CDR3 protein is CASSTPGLVTPNTGELFF. The DNA for the CDR3 is TGTGCCAGCAGTACACCGGGACTCGTCACCCCGAACACCGGGGAGCTGTTTTTT. J is TRBJ2-2 and V is TRBV2; D perhaps matches TRBD2 (6 bases). CDR3 size: 18 residues. Germline V gene sequence: CDR1 SNHLY, CDR2 FYNNEI. V lost 5 bases and J lost 0, with 19 bases in between.